This entry concerns a single T cell receptor beta chain. This clonotype was observed many times. The antigen it recognizes is unknown. Nothing much larger sits one base from this clone, and base qualities are not available. The sample originates from a study of identical twins listed by TCRdb under 2016. In the study overall: To test whether fetal clonotypes persist, this study deep-sequenced TCR alpha and beta repertoires from monozygotic twins, from unrelated adults of various ages, and from cord blood. To rule out contamination, the twin experiments were replicated at different times with different library preparation protocols.

Receptor amplification or capture employed 5' RACE. The run used an Illumina HiSeq 2000. A universal primer binding site was introduced by template switching, and a unique molecular identifier was present in the final cDNA, enabling accurate counting of TCR cDNA molecules. Specific primers in the conserved constant-segment region were used to synthesize first-strand cDNA for TCR alpha and beta chains. To control for contamination, every cDNA library was double barcoded, receiving both a SMART-Mk sample barcode and Illumina barcodes. TruSeq adapter sequences and Illumina sample barcodes were added in two successive PCR steps. TCR alpha and beta cDNA libraries were sequenced on the Illumina HiSeq platform with custom primers. The authors' analysis ran thus. MiGEC processed the raw reads to extract unique molecular identifiers, while MiXCR was used to determine the CDR3 positions. For each individual, recombination models were inferred using an EM algorithm with the repgenHMM and IGoR tools. Shared clonotypes were analyzed with the tcR package in R, and sharing was normalized by the product of cloneset sizes. To study raw recombination free of thymic and clonal selection effects, out-of-frame nonproductive sequences were analyzed. Starting from the raw public reads, TCRdb applied fastp trimming at Q25, assembled clones with MiXCR and retained in-frame beta chains. A single entry per CDR3 protein holds the most common genes and DNA from its merged rows. The V and J calls and clone size are TCRdb's, not the authors'. The sample data list approximately 260,000 distinct CDR3 sequences, and about 8.3% of these were observed just once. The ten most abundant clones make up 3% to 3.5% of the sample.

V is shortened by 6 bases, J by 4 bases, and the region joining them spans 9 bases. CDR1 is given as SQVTM and CDR2 as ANQGSEA, both from the germline V gene. The CDR3 contains 12 residues, cysteine and phenylalanine counted. Kept here is only the CDR3 DNA, which spans 36 bases and is read in frame from base 1. All donors were healthy Caucasians. The twin cohort consisted of three pairs of female monozygotic twins, all aged about 18 to 29 years. Positive isolation kits from Invitrogen were used to isolate CD4+ and CD8+ T cell populations. General findings and caveats noted by the study authors: Zero-insertion analyses could be partly confounded by invariant T cells such as MAIT and iNKT, though diverse VJ usage argued against such confounding for most clonotypes. Abundant cord blood beta clonotypes carried fewer insertions; young adult naive repertoires showed a weaker similar trend, while memory repertoires showed none. Because the same donors could not be followed over many years, the conclusions depended on cross-sectional statistical analysis. The excess sharing between twins in beta out-of-frame sequences was weaker because fewer shared sequences reduced the signal-to-noise ratio. In monozygotic twins, recombination models systematically underestimated out-of-frame TCR alpha sharing, but the models matched the sharing seen between unrelated individuals. Compared with coincidental sharing between unrelated individuals, an excess of low generation-probability sequences was observed among out-of-frame TCR alpha sequences shared between twins.

These data are also associated with another study on yellow fever vaccine responses in identical twins. The other study reports the following: According to the authors, the vaccine-induced T cell response in identical twins seemed to be partly convergent and partly specific to each individual. Focusing on identical twins, the study followed the T cell clones that responded to the vaccine, and did so with precision.

This TCR was sampled from a woman aged 18-35 years in good health. Sample: CD8+ T cells sorted from blood. The chain uses TRBV29-1 and TRBJ2-2; perhaps TRBD1 is the D gene, with 6 bases matching. The CDR3 is CSVRDITGELFF. Here is the DNA: TGCAGCGTCAGGGACATCACCGGGGAGCTGTTTTTT.